The clone carrying this T cell receptor (beta chain) was recorded at least ten times. Its antigen remains unknown. TCRdb reprocessed the RT-PCR reads via MiXCR and lists one record per CDR3 protein. The table includes under 200,000 distinct CDR3 sequences, approximately 11% detected once. This record belongs to a study of response to subunit inactivated influenza vaccine. Study findings and constraints: Every seasonal influenza vaccination brings in few new T cells, the authors suggested.

The CDR3 loop spans 16 amino acids. Germline lookup yields CDR1 SGHVS and CDR2 FQNEAQ. V was pared by 1 base and J by 0 bases, with 10 bases between. The sequences come from non-naive T cells sorted from PBMCs, collected more than 35 days after vaccination. This clonotype was obtained from a man aged 50 to 60 who received an inactivated influenza vaccine. V and J are TRBV7-8 and TRBJ2-4, with D hard to call. CDR3 in DNA: TGTGCCAGCAGCTTAGGTGGCGTGCTAGCCAAAAACATTCAGTACTTC. Its protein product is CASSLGGVLAKNIQYF.